Listed here are 29 T cell receptor beta chains from one sample, sequenced in a study of cytomegalovirus exposure and HLA in healthy donors (dated by TCRdb to 2017 to 2019). Library creation used the immunoSEQ multiplex PCR assay. The multiplex PCR relied on a mix of 60 forward primers for TCR Vbeta segments and 13 reverse primers for TCR Jbeta segments. TCRdb took this table from immuneACCESS and kept in-frame rearrangements with V and J called. Such tables lack part of the clones; where checked against another copy, unresolved V genes explain under half of the gap, and the rest is unexplained. For this sample there are 55,000 or so clones; approximately 80% appear just once. More than 1.4% of the sample is taken by the ten largest. Material for sequencing was PBMCs. The source of these receptors is a female donor in good health and CMV-seronegative.

The chain couples TRBV5-1 to TRBJ2-3; 11 bases line up with TRBD1. V trimming: 5 bases; J trimming: 5 bases; junction bases outside the gene matches: 7. Per germline, CDR1 SGHRS and CDR2 YFSETQ. This CDR3 has 15 amino acids. The DNA for the CDR3 is TGCGCCAGCAGGGTTCGGACAGGGGGCGAAGATACGCAGTATTTT. Its protein is CASRVRTGGEDTQYF.

The rearrangement links TRBV4-2 to TRBJ2-3, with 7 positions matching TRBD2. Germline assignment: CDR1 LGHNA and CDR2 YNFKEQ. There are 15 residues in the CDR3. V was pared by 6 bases and J by 4 bases, with 10 bases of the junction left unmatched. The CDR3 coding sequence is TGTGCCAGCAGAACAGCGGGATTAGCCTCAGATACGCAGTATTTT. Amino acids: CASRTAGLASDTQYF.

The chain is built from TRBV5-1 and TRBJ2-3; 7 bases map to TRBD2. V gave up 0 bases and J gave up 0 bases; unmatched junction bases: 4. The CDR3 spans 16 residues. Looked up from germline, CDR1 is SGHRS and CDR2 is YFSETQ. DNA of the CDR3: TGCGCCAGCAGCTTGGCGGGACTAACAAGCACAGATACGCAGTATTTT. It codes for CASSLAGLTSTDTQYF.

The rearrangement joins TRBV6-1 to TRBJ1-4, with D tentatively TRBD1 (5 bases). Germline assignment: CDR1 MNHNS and CDR2 SASEGT. The CDR3 spans 14 residues. V lost 8 bases to trimming and J lost 3 bases, with 13 bases between them. The CDR3 sequence: CASGQLAPNEKLFF. CDR3 DNA: TGTGCCAGCGGACAATTGGCGCCTAATGAAAAACTGTTTTTT.

The CDR3 region is CASTIRPTSNTDTQYF. In DNA, the CDR3 is TGTGCCAGCACCATTCGTCCGACTAGCAACACAGATACGCAGTATTTT. The V and J genes are TRBV7-8 and TRBJ2-3, with TRBD2 matching 7 bases. J lost 2 bases, V lost 7 bases, and 12 bases had no gene match. Germline V gene sequence: CDR1 SGHVS, CDR2 FQNEAQ. The length of the CDR3 is 16 residues. Variable domain in full (rest from reference TRBV7-8 and TRBJ2-3): GAGVSQSPRYKVAKRGQDVALRCDPISGHVSLFWYQQALGQGPEFLTYFQNEAQLDKSGLPSDRFFAERPEGSVSTLKIQRTQQEDSAVYLCASTIRPTSNTDTQYFGPGTRLTVL.

This clone ranks as medium-sized. The V and J genes are TRBV4-2 and TRBJ2-1; TRBD2 agrees at 9 bases. The germline V gene has CDR1 LGHNA and CDR2 YNFKEQ. The CDR3 runs to 15 residues. J was trimmed by 3 bases and V by 0 bases; bases with no gene match: 0. Here the CDR3 DNA reads TGTGCCAGCAGCCAAGAGCGGGGGGGCTACAATGAGCAGTTCTTC. As protein: CASSQERGGYNEQFF.

This chain uses TRBV4-1 with TRBJ2-7, with 9 bases lining up with TRBD1. The ends lost 3 bases at V and 6 bases at J; junction bases unmatched: 9. This CDR3 spans 15 amino acids. Germline values: CDR1 MGHRA, CDR2 YSYEKL. The CDR3 sequence: CASSQEAQGAAEQYF. CDR3 in DNA: TGCGCCAGCAGCCAGGAAGCACAGGGGGCGGCCGAGCAGTACTTC.

This clone has only one observation. This chain connects TRBV5-1 to TRBJ2-6, with D unclear. V was shortened by 0 bases and J by 0 bases, with 4 bases between the two germline ends. The germline V gene encodes CDR1 SGHRS and CDR2 YFSETQ. The CDR3 consists of 15 residues. In nucleotides, the CDR3 is TGCGCCAGCAGCTTGGACGGCTCTGGGGCCAACGTCCTGACTTTC. This encodes CASSLDGSGANVLTF.

The J gene is TRBJ2-6, the V gene TRBV7-6; perhaps TRBD2 as D (7 bases). V gave up 1 base and J gave up 1 base, with 20 bases separating them. This CDR3 is 20 amino acids long. Germline CDR1 SGHVS, CDR2 FNYEAQ. In DNA, the CDR3 is TGTGCCAGCAGCTTAGTGGCGGGGGCAGGCATGACGTCTGGGGCCAACGTCCTGACTTTC. Amino acid sequence: CASSLVAGAGMTSGANVLTF. The full variable domain, completed using reference TRBV7-6 and TRBJ2-6, is GAGVSQSPRYKVTKRGQDVALRCDPISGHVSLYWYRQALGQGPEFLTYFNYEAQQDKSGLPNDRFSAERPEGSISTLTIQRTEQRDSAMYRCASSLVAGAGMTSGANVLTFGAGSRLTVL.

The chain recombines TRBV4-1 with TRBJ2-3, with 7 bases lining up with TRBD1. The CDR3 has 17 amino acids. V gave up 0 bases and J gave up 5 bases; unmatched junction bases: 11. The germline V gene has CDR1 MGHRA and CDR2 YSYEKL. The chain's CDR3 is CASSQDWTGPQGDTQYF. The CDR3 DNA is TGCGCCAGCAGCCAAGACTGGACAGGCCCTCAAGGAGATACGCAGTATTTT.

This clone was seen only once. The chain has TRBV5-1 and TRBJ2-5; 11 nucleotides match TRBD2. Looked up from germline, CDR1 is SGHRS and CDR2 is YFSETQ. The CDR3 covers 15 residues. V lost 4 bases, J lost 5 bases, and 7 bases stayed unmatched. The CDR3 reads CASSALAGGPETQYF. CDR3 DNA sequence: TGCGCCAGCAGCGCTCTAGCGGGGGGCCCCGAGACCCAGTACTTC.

The rearrangement links TRBV4-3 to TRBJ2-3; D may be TRBD1 (6 bases). V lost 0 bases and J lost 5, with 12 bases in between. Germline V gene lookup returns CDR1 LGHNA and CDR2 YSLEER. The CDR3 covers 15 residues. CDR3 DNA sequence: TGCGCCAGCAGCCAAGATGTGGGGGCGGGAGATACGCAGTATTTT. Its translation is CASSQDVGAGDTQYF.

This clone has only a few counts. The rearrangement joins TRBV7-9 to TRBJ1-4; 9 positions match TRBD1. The CDR3 has 14 amino acids. V was clipped by 6 bases and J by 8 bases; unmatched bases: 7. The germline gives CDR1 SEHNR, CDR2 FQNEAQ (reference sequence). Here the CDR3 DNA reads TGTGCCAGCAGTCGACAGGGGGTGAGGGAAAAACTGTTTTTT. This translates into CASSRQGVREKLFF.

V usage is TRBV7-9 and J usage is TRBJ1-1, with D uncertain. There are 12 residues in the CDR3. V was clipped by 4 bases and J by 4 bases, with 7 bases between them. The V gene's germline CDR1 is SEHNR and CDR2 FQNEAQ (reference sequence). The CDR3 loop is CASSSGVTEAFF. The CDR3, as DNA: TGTGCCAGCAGCTCCGGGGTCACTGAAGCTTTCTTT.

This clone appeared a few times. The rearrangement joins TRBV2 to TRBJ2-5, with TRBD1 matching 9 bases. Germline V CDR1 and CDR2: SNHLY, FYNNEI. The CDR3 extends over 15 amino acids. Germline trimming cut 4 bases from V and 5 bases from J; bases unmatched to any gene: 8. The CDR3 protein is CASSGTGGSGETQYF. DNA for the CDR3: TGTGCCAGCAGTGGCACAGGGGGCTCGGGGGAGACCCAGTACTTC.

The chain has TRBV6-6 and TRBJ2-2, with D possibly matching TRBD2 (6 bases). Germline V lookup: CDR1 MNHNY, CDR2 SVGAGI (reference sequence). V was clipped by 2 bases and J by 6 bases, with 13 bases between them. This CDR3 contains 15 residues. In nucleotides, the CDR3 is TGTGCCAGCAGTTACAAAATACCGGGGGCCGGGGAGCTGTTTTTT. Translation gives CASSYKIPGAGELFF.

The V gene is TRBV4-1, the J gene TRBJ2-7; 8 nucleotides align to TRBD1. This CDR3 has 15 residues. Per the germline V gene, CDR1 is MGHRA and CDR2 is YSYEKL. Losses at the gene ends were 4 bases for V and 7 bases for J; bases not matched to a gene: 12. The CDR3 DNA reads TGCGCCAGCAGCCGCTTAGGACAGGGTCTTGCTGAGCAGTACTTC. It translates to CASSRLGQGLAEQYF.

This sequence joins TRBV29-1 and TRBJ2-1; 8 bases fit TRBD1. CDR1 and CDR2 (germline): SQVTM, ANQGSEA. The CDR3 covers 9 residues. Trimming removed 7 bases from V and 10 bases from J; junction bases left unmatched: 0. CDR3 DNA: TGCAGCGGGGACAGGGAGCAGTTCTTC. Its translation: CSGDREQFF.

This clone was counted a few times. V usage is TRBV10-3 and J usage is TRBJ1-5; D is ambiguous. Germline CDR1 is ENHRY and CDR2 is SYGVKD. Between the trimmed V and J ends, which lost 1 base and 0 bases, there was a span of 4 bases. The CDR3 contains 14 residues. The CDR3: CAISEYGSNQPQHF. CDR3 coding DNA: TGTGCCATCAGTGAGTACGGTAGCAATCAGCCCCAGCATTTT.

The chain combines TRBV7-2 with TRBJ2-7, with D possibly TRBD2 on 6 matching bases. The CDR3 runs 14 residues. Deletions cut 3 bases from V and 3 bases from J, with 12 bases between. From germline, CDR1 is SGHTA and CDR2 FQGNSA. The CDR3 DNA follows: TGTGCCAGCAGCTTGAAAGGAGGGGACTACGAGCAGTACTTC. It codes for CASSLKGGDYEQYF.

The rearrangement links TRBV7-2 to TRBJ2-2; a possible D gene is TRBD2 (5 bases). Germline V gene sequence: CDR1 SGHTA, CDR2 FQGNSA. Trimming took off 0 bases at V and 6 bases at J, with 14 bases between the two ends. This CDR3 comprises 16 residues. The CDR3 nucleotides read TGTGCCAGCAGCTTAGCGCCCCGGCTAGCCGCCGGGGAGCTGTTTTTT. Translation: CASSLAPRLAAGELFF.

The chain employs TRBV6-1 and TRBJ2-6; D remains unclear. Germline CDR1 reads MNHNS; CDR2 reads SASEGT. Trimming removed 4 bases at V and 0 bases at J, with 4 bases between. The length of the CDR3 is 14 residues. The CDR3 nucleotides are TGTGCCAGCAGTGTATCCTCTGGGGCCAACGTCCTGACTTTC. Translation: CASSVSSGANVLTF.

The rearrangement uses TRBV11-2 and TRBJ2-1; 8 bases map to TRBD2. Germline CDR1 reads SGHAT; CDR2 reads FQNNGV. J gave up 6 bases and V 2 bases, and 6 bases lay outside the gene matches. The CDR3 loop spans 15 amino acids. Here the CDR3 reads CASSLSGLGSNEQFF. DNA of the CDR3: TGTGCCAGCAGCTTATCGGGACTAGGGTCCAATGAGCAGTTCTTC.

This clone was counted a few times. The chain links TRBV6-5 to TRBJ1-4; D unclear. Germline V lookup: CDR1 MNHEY, CDR2 SVGAGI. The CDR3 has 15 amino acids. Trimming took off 0 bases at V and 4 bases at J, with 9 bases between the two ends. The CDR3 DNA reads TGTGCCAGCAGTTACTCGGCAGACTATAATGAAAAACTGTTTTTT. Translated: CASSYSADYNEKLFF.

The chain links TRBV5-6 to TRBJ1-4, with D maybe TRBD1 (5 bases). The germline V gene has CDR1 SGHDT and CDR2 YYEEEE. The CDR3 totals 16 residues. V was shortened by 3 bases and J by 8 bases, with 20 bases between the two germline ends. For the CDR3, the DNA is TGTGCCAGCAGCTCAATGGGGGGTCCAGCGGAAGAAAAACTGTTTTTT. Its translation is CASSSMGGPAEEKLFF.

The chain joins TRBV4-3 to TRBJ2-7; 9 bases line up with TRBD1. The CDR3 contains 15 residues. V was pared by 3 bases and J by 5 bases, with 8 bases of the junction left unmatched. The germline CDR1 and CDR2 sequences are LGHNA and YSLEER. In DNA form, the CDR3 reads TGCGCCAGCAGCCAGGGACAGGGCTTGAAAAACGAGCAGTACTTC. This encodes CASSQGQGLKNEQYF.

The chain carries TRBV4-3 and TRBJ1-1; D call uncertain. This CDR3 comprises 15 residues. Germline-derived CDR1 and CDR2 are LGHNA and YSLEER. Trimming shortened V by 1 base and J by 1 base, and 10 bases separated the two germline ends. CDR3 amino acids: CASSQGAERNTEAFF. CDR3 bases: TGCGCCAGCAGCCAAGGAGCCGAAAGGAACACTGAAGCTTTCTTT.

The chain has TRBV14 and TRBJ2-7; 9 positions match TRBD1. The CDR3 spans 16 residues. V trimming: 1 base; J trimming: 3 bases; junction bases outside the gene matches: 7. CDR1 is SGHDN, CDR2 FVKESK, per germline. In nucleotides, the CDR3 is TGTGCCAGCAGCCAAGTTGGGGACAGGGACCTCTACGAGCAGTACTTC. Protein: CASSQVGDRDLYEQYF.

The genes are TRBV9 and TRBJ1-6; D call uncertain. Germline V CDR1 and CDR2: SGDLS, YYNGEE. The CDR3 spans 13 residues. V lost 0 bases, J lost 8 bases, and 6 bases lay in between. The DNA for the CDR3 is TGTGCCAGCAGCGTAGCACAGCATTCACCCCTCCACTTT. Encoded protein: CASSVAQHSPLHF.